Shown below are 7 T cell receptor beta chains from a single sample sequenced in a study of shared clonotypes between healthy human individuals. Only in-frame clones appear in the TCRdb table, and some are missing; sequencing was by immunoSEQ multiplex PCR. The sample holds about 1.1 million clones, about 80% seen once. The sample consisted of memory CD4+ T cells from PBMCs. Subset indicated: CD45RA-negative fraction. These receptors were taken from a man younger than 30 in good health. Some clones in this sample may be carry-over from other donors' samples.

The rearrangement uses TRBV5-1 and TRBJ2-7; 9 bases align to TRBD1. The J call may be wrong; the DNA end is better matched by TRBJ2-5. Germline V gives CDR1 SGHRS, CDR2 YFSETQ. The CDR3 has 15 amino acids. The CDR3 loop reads CASNSRDRVIETQYF. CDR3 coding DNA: TGCGCCAGTAACTCCCGGGACAGGGTGATAGAGACCCAGTACTTC.

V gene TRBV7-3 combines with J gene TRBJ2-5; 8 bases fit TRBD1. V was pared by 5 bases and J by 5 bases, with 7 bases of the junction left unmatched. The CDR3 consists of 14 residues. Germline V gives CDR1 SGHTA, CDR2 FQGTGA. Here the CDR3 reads CASSPSGGGETQYF. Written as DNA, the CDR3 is TGTGCCAGCAGCCCCTCAGGGGGCGGGGAGACCCAGTACTTC.

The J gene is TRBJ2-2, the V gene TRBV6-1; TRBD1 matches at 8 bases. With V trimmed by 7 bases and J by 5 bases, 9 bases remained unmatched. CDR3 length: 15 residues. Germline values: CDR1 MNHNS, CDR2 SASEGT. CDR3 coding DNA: TGTGCCAGCAATTCAGGGGACAGGAGAACCGGGGAGCTGTTTTTT. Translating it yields CASNSGDRRTGELFF.

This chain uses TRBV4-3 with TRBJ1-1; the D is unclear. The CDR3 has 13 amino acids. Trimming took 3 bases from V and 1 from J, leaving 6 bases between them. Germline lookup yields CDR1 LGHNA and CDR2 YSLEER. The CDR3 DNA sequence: TGCGCCAGCAGCCAGAAAAAGAACACTGAAGCTTTCTTT. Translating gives CASSQKKNTEAFF.

The CDR3 here is CASRTQGAVTGELFF. The CDR3 region has the DNA TGTGCCAGCAGGACGCAGGGGGCGGTCACCGGGGAGCTGTTTTTT. This sequence joins TRBV7-9 and TRBJ2-2; 8 bases are shared with TRBD1. CDR3 length: 15 residues. With V trimmed by 6 bases and J by 4 bases, 7 bases remained unmatched. From germline, CDR1 is SEHNR and CDR2 FQNEAQ (reference sequence).

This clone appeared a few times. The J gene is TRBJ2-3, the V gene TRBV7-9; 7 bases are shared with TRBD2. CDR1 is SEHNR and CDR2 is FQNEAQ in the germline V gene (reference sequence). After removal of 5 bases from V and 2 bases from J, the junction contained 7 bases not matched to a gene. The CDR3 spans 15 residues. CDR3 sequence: CASSPLSGATDTQYF. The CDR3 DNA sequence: TGTGCCAGCAGCCCTCTCAGCGGGGCCACAGATACGCAGTATTTT.

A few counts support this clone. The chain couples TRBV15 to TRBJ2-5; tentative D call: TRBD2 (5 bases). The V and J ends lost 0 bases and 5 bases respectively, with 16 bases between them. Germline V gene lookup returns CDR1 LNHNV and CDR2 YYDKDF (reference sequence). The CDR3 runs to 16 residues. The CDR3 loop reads CATSRDLAQRGETQYF. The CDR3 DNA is TGTGCCACCAGCAGAGATCTGGCGCAACGAGGGGAGACCCAGTACTTC.